These 31 T cell receptor beta chains were all obtained from the same sample, sequenced in a study of OX40 agonist ivuxolimab in advanced cancers. Some clones are missing from TCRdb's copy, which holds only in-frame ones; the method was immunoSEQ multiplex PCR. In the table there are around 84,000 clones, 92% of which are singletons. The sequencing used CD4+ or CD8+ T cells sorted from blood, collected in a trial of the OX40 agonist ivuxolimab. Every receptor here comes from an adult with an advanced solid tumor such as melanoma, head and neck, liver or kidney cancer.

V usage is TRBV11-3 and J usage is TRBJ2-1; perhaps TRBD2 as D (6 bases). Germline CDR1 reads SGHNT; CDR2 reads YENEEA. The CDR3 loop spans 14 amino acids. Trimming took off 7 bases at V and 8 bases at J, with 18 bases between the two ends. The CDR3 region is CASKVGGSGDEQFF. The CDR3 DNA is TGTGCCAGCAAAGTTGGAGGGAGTGGCGATGAGCAGTTCTTC. Looking up the rest from reference TRBV11-3 and TRBJ2-1 gives the full variable domain: EAGVVQSPRYKIIEKKQPVAFWCNPISGHNTLYWYLQNLGQGPELLIRYENEEAVDDSQLPKDRFSAERLKGVDSTLKIQPAELGDSAVYLCASKVGGSGDEQFFGPGTRLTVL.

The gene calls are TRBV27 and TRBJ2-1; a weak D match, TRBD1 (6 bases). V was cut by 7 bases and J by 8 bases, with 18 bases left in between. The CDR3 covers 14 residues. Per the germline V gene, CDR1 is MNHEY and CDR2 is SMNVEV (reference sequence). DNA of the CDR3: TGTGCCAGCAAAAAGGGGGTCCCTTGGGATGAGCAGTTCTTC. Translation gives CASKKGVPWDEQFF.

This rearrangement joins TRBV9 to TRBJ2-1, with D possibly TRBD2 on 6 matching bases. Germline V gene sequence: CDR1 SGDLS, CDR2 YYNGEE. This CDR3 is built from 16 residues. V was pared by 4 bases and J by 7 bases, with 21 bases between. The CDR3 nucleotides are TGTGCCAGCAGCCTTACTAGCTTTCAAGGAGGGAATGAGCAGTTCTTC. This gives the protein CASSLTSFQGGNEQFF. Full variable domain (remainder filled in from reference TRBV9 and TRBJ2-1): DSGVTQTPKHLITATGQRVTLRCSPRSGDLSVYWYQQSLDQGLQFLIQYYNGEERAKGNILERFSAQQFPDLHSELNLSSLELGDSALYFCASSLTSFQGGNEQFFGPGTRLTVL.

J is TRBJ2-7 and V is TRBV18, with 11 bases identical to TRBD2. Trimming took 3 bases from V and 4 from J; bases not matched to a gene: 8. The CDR3 has 16 residues. Germline loops: CDR1 KGHSH, CDR2 LQKENI. The CDR3 sequence: CASSPELAGGGYEQYF. The CDR3 bases are TGTGCCAGCTCACCCGAGCTAGCGGGAGGTGGGTACGAGCAGTACTTC.

The table lists this clone with a few counts. The germline gene is not matched at one end of the junction; a read error may be the cause. The chain combines TRBV7-9 with TRBJ2-1, with 7 bases aligning to TRBD2. This CDR3 spans 15 amino acids. Per germline, CDR1 SEHNR and CDR2 FQNEAQ (reference sequence). The CDR3 is CASRPSGQAYDEQFF. In DNA form, the CDR3 reads TGTGCCAGCAGGCCTAGCGGCCAAGCCTACGATGAGCAGTTCTTC.

The chain is built from TRBV6-6 and TRBJ1-1; tentatively, D is TRBD1 (5 bases). With 3 bases removed from V and 4 bases from J, the gap between germline ends came to 15 bases. The CDR3 length is 15 residues. CDR1 is MNHNY, CDR2 SVGAGI, per germline (reference sequence). In DNA, the CDR3 is TGTGCCAGCAGTTATACAGGCAGGGTCAGCACTGAAGCTTTCTTT. Protein sequence: CASSYTGRVSTEAFF.

This clone was observed a single time. The chain uses TRBV28 and TRBJ1-2; possible D gene TRBD1, 6 bases. The CDR3 totals 13 residues. Between the trimmed V and J ends, which lost 8 bases and 3 bases, there was a span of 13 bases. Germline V gene data show CDR1 as MDHEN and CDR2 as SYDVKM. CDR3 coding DNA: TGTGCCAGCCTCGAGGCAGGGGACTATGGCTACACCTTC. Protein product: CASLEAGDYGYTF.

The CDR3 DNA reads as TGTGCCAGCAGCTTGGGCAGGATTGGCACCGGGGAGCTGTTTTTT. Translating it yields CASSLGRIGTGELFF. V usage is TRBV5-4 and J usage is TRBJ2-2; no clear D. Deletions cut 0 bases from V and 4 bases from J, with 10 bases between. The CDR3 spans 15 residues. Per the germline V gene, CDR1 is SGHNT and CDR2 is YYREEE (reference sequence). The complete variable domain, with remaining parts taken from reference TRBV5-4 and TRBJ2-2, reads ETGVTQSPTHLIKTRGQQVTLRCSSQSGHNTVSWYQQALGQGPQFIFQYYREEENGRGNFPPRFSGLQFPNYSSELNVNALELDDSALYLCASSLGRIGTGELFFGEGSRLTVL.

Worth noting for this clone: At one boundary the junction diverges from the germline segment, which might be a read error. The V call is TRBV30, the J call TRBJ2-5; TRBD2 matches at 13 bases. Per the germline V gene, CDR1 is GTSNPN and CDR2 is SVGIG (reference sequence). The CDR3 loop spans 15 amino acids. CDR3 region: CAWSGLAGGQGTQYF. The DNA for the CDR3 is TGTGCCTGGAGTGGACTAGCGGGAGGTCAAGGGACCCAGTACTTC.

This clone came up once. The gene calls are TRBV19 and TRBJ2-5; 9 nucleotides align to TRBD1. CDR3 length equals 15 residues. CDR1 is LNHDA, CDR2 SQIVND, per germline (reference sequence). The ends lost 1 base at V and 5 bases at J; junction bases unmatched: 5. Here the CDR3 reads CASSIARTGDETQYF. Here the CDR3 DNA reads TGTGCCAGTAGTATAGCCCGGACAGGGGACGAGACCCAGTACTTC.

This rearrangement joins TRBV5-1 to TRBJ2-5; 7 bases line up with TRBD1. Germline loops: CDR1 SGHRS, CDR2 YFSETQ. The CDR3 has 14 amino acids. The J segment lost 1 base and the V segment lost 2 bases, leaving 2 bases of the junction unmatched. The CDR3 region is CASSLQGIQETQYF. In DNA form, the CDR3 reads TGCGCCAGCAGCTTACAGGGGATCCAAGAGACCCAGTACTTC.

The chain couples TRBV28 to TRBJ2-7; tentatively, D is TRBD2 (6 bases). The CDR3 consists of 14 residues. V lost 2 bases to trimming and J lost 3 bases, with 11 bases between them. The germline CDR1 and CDR2 sequences are MDHEN and SYDVKM. The CDR3 sequence: CASSLREMRYEQYF. The DNA of the CDR3 is TGTGCCAGCAGTTTACGGGAGATGCGCTACGAGCAGTACTTC.

This clone came up once. The chain uses TRBV20-1 and TRBJ2-1, with a tentative D call TRBD2 (6 bases). CDR3 size: 11 residues. Germline V gene data show CDR1 as DFQATT and CDR2 as SNEGSKA (reference sequence). Trimming removed 1 base at V and 14 bases at J, with 12 bases between. As DNA, the CDR3 is TGCAGTGCTAGAGGCGGAGGGGAGGAGTTCTTC. It is translated as CSARGGGEEFF.

The J gene is TRBJ2-1, the V gene TRBV12-5; D might be TRBD2 (7 bases). In germline, CDR1 is LGHNT, CDR2 FRNRAP. The CDR3 has 17 amino acids. V lost 7 bases to trimming and J lost 4 bases, with 23 bases between them. The CDR3 protein is CASVPLGGLGGYNEQFF. The DNA for the CDR3 is TGTGCTAGTGTCCCCCTCGGCGGACTAGGGGGGTACAATGAGCAGTTCTTC.

V usage is TRBV27 and J usage is TRBJ2-3; D is unclear. The CDR3 has 15 amino acids. Germline V gives CDR1 MNHEY, CDR2 SMNVEV (reference sequence). The germline V and J ends were trimmed by 3 bases and 0 bases, with 10 bases remaining between them. The CDR3 nucleotides read TGTGCCAGCAGTTTCAGGTTTTCTAGCACAGATACGCAGTATTTT. The encoded protein is CASSFRFSSTDTQYF.

This rearrangement joins TRBV6-6 to TRBJ2-7; 14 bases are shared with TRBD2. The CDR3 is made up of 14 amino acids. Germline assignment: CDR1 MNHNY and CDR2 SVGAGI (reference sequence). J lost 6 bases, V lost 7 bases, and 5 bases had no gene match. Here the CDR3 DNA reads TGTGCCAGCACGACTAGCGGGAGGGCCAGCGAGCAGTACTTC. Encoded protein: CASTTSGRASEQYF.

The chain uses TRBV7-2 and TRBJ2-1, with 7 nucleotides matching TRBD1. V lost 4 bases and J lost 2; bases outside the gene matches: 5. The CDR3 is 15 amino acids. The germline V gene encodes CDR1 SGHTA and CDR2 FQGNSA. The CDR3 region is CASSSAGTAYNEQFF. In DNA, the CDR3 is TGTGCCAGCAGCTCTGCCGGGACAGCCTACAATGAGCAGTTCTTC.

This clone has more than one count but fewer than ten. The chain combines TRBV7-3 with TRBJ1-1, with D unresolved. V was shortened by 3 bases and J by 0 bases, with 11 bases between the two germline ends. The CDR3 contains 15 residues. Germline CDR1 and CDR2: SGHTA and FQGTGA. For the CDR3, the DNA is TGTGCCAGCAGCTTGGACGGGCCCATGAACACTGAAGCTTTCTTT. Translated, it gives CASSLDGPMNTEAFF.

This chain joins TRBV19 and TRBJ1-2; D perhaps matches TRBD1 (6 bases). The CDR3 has 15 amino acids. Trimming took off 7 bases at V and 8 bases at J, with 23 bases between the two ends. Germline-derived CDR1 and CDR2 are LNHDA and SQIVND (reference sequence). The CDR3 DNA reads TGTGCCAGTACCCTCCGGGACATGACCCTTAAGGGCTACACCTTC. Amino acids: CASTLRDMTLKGYTF.

The chain employs TRBV18 and TRBJ2-1; D gene uncertain. This CDR3 comprises 13 residues. V lost 3 bases and J lost 6, with 9 bases in between. Germline V gene sequence: CDR1 KGHSH, CDR2 LQKENI. This chain's CDR3 is CASSPETLNEQFF. The CDR3, as DNA: TGTGCCAGCTCACCCGAGACACTCAATGAGCAGTTCTTC.

The chain couples TRBV18 to TRBJ2-7; 9 bases align to TRBD1. Germline CDR1 is KGHSH and CDR2 is LQKENI. The junction had 6 bases not matched to a gene; V was cut back by 3 bases and J by 3 bases. The CDR3 is 15 amino acids. The CDR3 loop is CASSPGQGGDYEQYF. The DNA for the CDR3 is TGTGCCAGCTCACCGGGACAGGGTGGGGACTACGAGCAGTACTTC.

In its sample, this clone was seen once. The V and J genes are TRBV6-6 and TRBJ1-4, with D unresolved. The CDR3 is made up of 15 amino acids. Germline CDR1 MNHNY, CDR2 SVGAGI (reference sequence). V lost 0 bases, J lost 8 bases, and 13 bases lay in between. The CDR3 sequence: CASSYSIGLGEKLFF. The CDR3 coding sequence is TGTGCCAGCAGTTACTCGATAGGGCTCGGGGAAAAACTGTTTTTT.

The chain recombines TRBV30 with TRBJ1-1, with D possibly TRBD1 on 6 matching bases. This CDR3 has 13 residues. Trimming left V 4 bases short and J 5 bases short, with 14 bases between. Germline lookup yields CDR1 GTSNPN and CDR2 SVGIG (reference sequence). CDR3 loop: CAWTGDLGTEAFF. DNA for the CDR3: TGTGCCTGGACAGGGGATTTGGGGACTGAAGCTTTCTTT. Looking up the rest from reference TRBV30 and TRBJ1-1 gives the full variable domain: SQTIHQWPATLVQPVGSPLSLECTVEGTSNPNLYWYRQAAGRGLQLLFYSVGIGQISSEVPQNLSASRPQDRQFILSSKKLLLSDSGFYLCAWTGDLGTEAFFGQGTRLTVV.

The chain is built from TRBV25-1 and TRBJ2-1, with D hard to call. Per the germline V gene, CDR1 is MGHDK and CDR2 is SYGVNS. CDR3 length equals 17 residues. Trimming removed 1 base at V and 0 bases at J, with 13 bases between. As DNA, the CDR3 is TGTGCCAGCAGTGAATCAACCACTACCGTCTCCTACAATGAGCAGTTCTTC. Translation: CASSESTTTVSYNEQFF.

This chain uses TRBV7-9 with TRBJ1-5, with D possibly TRBD1 on 5 matching bases. Trimming pared 6 bases from V and 5 bases from J, leaving 8 bases between. The length of the CDR3 is 12 residues. The germline gives CDR1 SEHNR, CDR2 FQNEAQ (reference sequence). CDR3 coding DNA: TGTGCCAGCAGTTGGGGGGATCAGCCCCAGCATTTT. Protein: CASSWGDQPQHF.

This clone was seen just once. This rearrangement joins TRBV7-8 to TRBJ2-7; 7 bases agree with TRBD2. The CDR3 totals 16 residues. Germline CDR1 reads SGHVS; CDR2 reads FQNEAQ. V lost 6 bases and J lost 1; bases outside the gene matches: 12. As DNA, the CDR3 is TGTGCCAGCAGGCAGGGAATCGGGAGGCCATCCTACGAGCAGTACTTC. Translation: CASRQGIGRPSYEQYF.

This clone came up once. The chain combines TRBV7-9 with TRBJ2-3; TRBD2 is a possible D gene (5 bases). The germline V gene has CDR1 SEHNR and CDR2 FQNEAQ (reference sequence). V was clipped by 5 bases and J by 0 bases, with 24 bases between them. There are 19 residues in the CDR3. CDR3 loop: CASSPRPRGPASSTDTQYF. In DNA form, the CDR3 reads TGTGCCAGCAGCCCTCGGCCGAGAGGGCCCGCCTCTAGCACAGATACGCAGTATTTT.

This clone occurred a few times. The chain employs TRBV4-3 and TRBJ1-4, with 9 bases that match TRBD1. CDR3 length: 17 amino acids. Trimming removed 0 bases from V and 14 bases from J; junction bases left unmatched: 16. Germline-derived CDR1 and CDR2 are LGHNA and YSLEER. CDR3 sequence reads: CASSQEINLGQGEGLFF. The CDR3 DNA reads TGCGCCAGCAGCCAAGAAATTAACTTGGGACAGGGTGAAGGGCTGTTTTTT.

V and J are TRBV28 and TRBJ2-3, with no clear D. The germline gives CDR1 MDHEN, CDR2 SYDVKM. The CDR3 totals 19 residues. V was pared by 5 bases and J by 1 base, with 25 bases between. DNA of the CDR3: TGTGCCAGCAGTAGATTCGGAGCAGTCGGAAATTCGGGCACAGATACGCAGTATTTT. Its translation: CASSRFGAVGNSGTDTQYF.

The chain has TRBV7-2 and TRBJ1-2, with a tentative D call TRBD1 (6 bases). V was shortened by 5 bases and J by 6 bases, with 16 bases between the two germline ends. CDR1 SGHTA and CDR2 FQGNSA come from the germline V gene. This CDR3 comprises 14 residues. The CDR3 spells CASSRERGADGYTF. The DNA of the CDR3 is TGTGCCAGCAGCCGAGAAAGGGGGGCGGATGGCTACACCTTC.

About this clone: Other DNA sequences of this sample code for an identical CDR3. This CDR3 is CARASDREGETQYF. DNA of the CDR3: TGTGCCAGAGCTTCGGACAGGGAGGGAGAGACCCAGTACTTC. The chain recombines TRBV5-3 with TRBJ2-5, with D maybe TRBD1 (8 bases). TRBV5-3 is noted as an ORF with a role that remains uncertain. This CDR3 spans 14 amino acids. The V end was cut by 7 bases, the J end by 4 bases, with 17 bases between.